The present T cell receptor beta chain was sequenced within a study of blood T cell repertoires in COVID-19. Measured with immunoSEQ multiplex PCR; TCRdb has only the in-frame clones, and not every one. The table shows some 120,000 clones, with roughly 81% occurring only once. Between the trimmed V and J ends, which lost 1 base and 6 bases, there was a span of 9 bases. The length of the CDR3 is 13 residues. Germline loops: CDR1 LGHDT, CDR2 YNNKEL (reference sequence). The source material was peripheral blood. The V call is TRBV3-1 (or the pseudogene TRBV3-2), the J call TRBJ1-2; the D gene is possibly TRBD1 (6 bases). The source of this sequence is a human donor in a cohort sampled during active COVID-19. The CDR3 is CASSQADRHGYTF. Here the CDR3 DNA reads TGTGCCAGCAGCCAAGCGGACAGACATGGCTACACCTTC.